This T cell receptor (beta chain) was sequenced during a study of cytomegalovirus exposure and HLA in healthy donors. Study outcomes and limitations: Cytomegalovirus association was assigned to more than 150 TCR beta chains. Later analysis reportedly placed an Asian-associated ancestry cluster below the roughly 680-donor mean in N-insertions. Several of the most significant clusters appeared, in a later analysis, to be linked to common viral pathogens.

The primer mix had 60 Vbeta and 13 Jbeta primers. How the authors handled the data: About 11 million of the about 80 million unique TCR beta chains counted in a later analysis were shared. Here immunoSEQ multiplex PCR was the method, and the copy in TCRdb shows in-frame clones only, minus some. V, J and clone size are those of that table, while D and trimming were read from the DNA. Among 80,000 to 100,000 clones listed, about four fifths were seen once. This CDR3 contains 16 residues. CDR1 and CDR2 (germline): SGHKS, YYEKEE (reference sequence). The V end lost 0 bases, the J end lost 6 bases, and 16 bases lay between the germline ends. This clone was detected once. Its matching antigen is unknown.

The rearrangement links TRBV5-5 to TRBJ2-1; TRBD2 is a possible D gene (7 bases). This receptor was taken from a female donor in good health and CMV-seropositive. The sample was PBMCs. CDR3 protein: CASSLAVAGAANEQFF. The CDR3 DNA is TGTGCCAGCAGCTTGGCAGTGGCGGGGGCCGCCAATGAGCAGTTCTTC.